Below are 26 T cell receptor beta chains sequenced from a single sample in a study of Graves' ophthalmopathy and Graves' hyperthyroidism. From RNA, the CDR3 regions of TCR beta chains were amplified and sequenced. Second-round multiplex PCR followed a first-round RT-PCR using HTBI primers. One entry per CDR3 protein results from TCRdb running MiXCR on the multiplex PCR reads. Among roughly 400,000 distinct CDR3 sequences listed, about a sixth were seen once. Sequenced material: peripheral blood. Every receptor here comes from an adult woman with stable Graves' hyperthyroidism.

This clonotype was detected many times. V and J are TRBV6-5 and TRBJ1-6, with 7 bases aligning to TRBD1. CDR1 is MNHEY, CDR2 SVGAGI, per germline. V lost 4 bases to trimming and J lost 7 bases; unmatched junction nucleotides: 10. There are 16 residues in the CDR3. The CDR3 DNA sequence: TGTGCCAGCAGTTTCCGGACAGGATTGTTAAATTCACCCCTCCACTTT. This encodes CASSFRTGLLNSPLHF.

This clonotype showed up many times. The CDR3 here is CSARASSGSSDEQYF. As DNA, the CDR3 is TGCAGTGCTAGAGCCTCTAGCGGGAGTTCCGACGAGCAGTACTTC. This sequence joins TRBV20-1 and TRBJ2-7; 10 positions agree with TRBD2. The CDR3 spans 15 residues. The J segment lost 5 bases and the V segment lost 1 base, leaving 8 bases of the junction unmatched. Germline values: CDR1 DFQATT, CDR2 SNEGSKA (reference sequence).

This clonotype was seen repeatedly, ten times or more. The chain links TRBV6-1 to TRBJ2-5; 8 bases line up with TRBD1. Germline V gene sequence: CDR1 MNHNS, CDR2 SASEGT. This CDR3 region has 13 residues. Losses at the gene ends were 8 bases for V and 4 bases for J; bases not matched to a gene: 6. CDR3: CASRSTGGETQYF. The CDR3 DNA reads TGTGCCAGCCGATCAACAGGGGGAGAGACCCAGTACTTC.

This clonotype was seen repeatedly, ten times or more. This sequence joins TRBV11-1 and TRBJ2-2, with 14 positions matching TRBD2. V was pared by 4 bases and J by 2 bases, with 9 bases of the junction left unmatched. Germline-derived CDR1 and CDR2 are SGHAT and FQDESV (reference sequence). The CDR3 extends over 19 amino acids. This CDR3 reads CASSSPRLAGGINTGELFF. In DNA, the CDR3 is TGTGCCAGCAGCTCGCCCCGACTAGCGGGAGGGATAAACACCGGGGAGCTGTTTTTT. Based on the CDR3 plus reference TRBV11-1 and TRBJ2-2, the full variable domain is EAEVAQSPRYKITEKSQAVAFWCDPISGHATLYWYRQILGQGPELLVQFQDESVVDDSQLPKDRFSAERLKGVDSTLKIQPAELGDSAMYLCASSSPRLAGGINTGELFFGEGSRLTVL.

This clonotype was detected many times. The CDR3 is CASSDRTGLDQPQHF. The CDR3 DNA reads as TGTGCCAGCAGCGACAGGACAGGGCTTGATCAGCCCCAGCATTTT. The V and J genes are TRBV6-2 or TRBV6-3 and TRBJ1-5, with 8 bases aligning to TRBD1. V lost 6 bases, J lost 5 bases, and 9 bases stayed unmatched. The CDR3 is 15 residues long. In germline, CDR1 is MNHEY, CDR2 SVGEGT.

The chain carries TRBV7-2 and TRBJ2-7; D not certain. From germline, CDR1 is SGHTA and CDR2 FQGNSA. V was pared by 6 bases and J by 2 bases, with 11 bases between. CDR3 size: 13 residues. The CDR3 coding sequence is TGTGCCAGCAGTCCGGACGTACCCTACGAGCAGTACTTC. Translating gives CASSPDVPYEQYF.

Many counts were recorded for this clonotype. The V call is TRBV10-3, the J call TRBJ2-7; D possibly corresponds to TRBD2 (6 bases). In germline, CDR1 is ENHRY, CDR2 SYGVKD. Trimming left V 11 bases short and J 2 bases short, with 13 bases between. CDR3 length: 12 amino acids. CDR3 sequence: CALGRGPYEQYF. CDR3 nucleotides: TGTGCCCTCGGGCGGGGTCCCTACGAGCAGTACTTC.

V gene TRBV25-1 combines with J gene TRBJ2-3, with TRBD2 matching 8 bases. The CDR3 covers 15 residues. With V trimmed by 6 bases and J by 8 bases, 13 bases remained unmatched. Germline lookup yields CDR1 MGHDK and CDR2 SYGVNS. CDR3 nucleotides: TGTGCCAGCAGCAAAGAGGGAGCGGGAGACGGTACGCAGTATTTT. Residues: CASSKEGAGDGTQYF.

This clonotype was seen many times. The chain has TRBV12-3 or TRBV12-4 and TRBJ1-1; possibly TRBD1 for D (6 bases). V dropped 1 base and J dropped 6 bases, with 9 bases sitting between them. The CDR3 is 13 amino acids. The CDR3 nucleotides are TGTGCCAGCAGTTTAGAAGGGGGGGCTGAAGCTTTCTTT. As protein: CASSLEGGAEAFF.

At least ten counts were recorded for this clonotype. V gene TRBV2 combines with J gene TRBJ2-5; D is unresolved. This CDR3 is built from 11 residues. Germline CDR1 SNHLY, CDR2 FYNNEI. V lost 8 bases, J lost 4 bases, and 8 bases lay in between. CDR3 coding DNA: TGTGCCAGCCTAGAGGTAGAGACCCAGTACTTC. Protein product: CASLEVETQYF. Drawing the rest from reference TRBV2 and TRBJ2-5, the complete variable domain is EPEVTQTPSHQVTQMGQEVILRCVPISNHLYFYWYRQILGQKVEFLVSFYNNEISEKSEIFDDQFSVERPDGSNFTLKIRSTKLEDSAMYFCASLEVETQYFGPGTRLLVL.

This clonotype was seen many times. V gene TRBV12-3 or TRBV12-4 combines with J gene TRBJ1-3, with D possibly matching TRBD1 (5 bases). Trimming pared 8 bases from V and 0 bases from J, leaving 14 bases between. The CDR3 covers 15 residues. CDR3 residues: CASVGTGGSGNTIYF. In DNA form, the CDR3 reads TGTGCCAGCGTGGGCACCGGGGGCTCTGGAAACACCATATATTTT.

This clonotype was seen many times. The junction shows a germline mismatch at one end, possibly a read error. The chain uses TRBV9 and TRBJ2-2, with D perhaps given as TRBD1 or TRBD2 (6 bases each). Germline lookup yields CDR1 SGDLS and CDR2 YYNGEE. The length of the CDR3 is 14 residues. CDR3 nucleotide sequence: TGTGCCAGCAGCGCGGGGGCGTACACCGGGGGGCTGTTTTTT. Amino acids: CASSAGAYTGGLFF. The full variable domain, completed using reference TRBV9 and TRBJ2-2, is DSGVTQTPKHLITATGQRVTLRCSPRSGDLSVYWYQQSLDQGLQFLIQYYNGEERAKGNILERFSAQQFPDLHSELNLSSLELGDSALYFCASSAGAYTGGLFFGEGSRLTVL.

This clonotype was counted at least ten times. The chain recombines TRBV12-3 or TRBV12-4 with TRBJ1-1; D not certain. With 2 bases removed from V and 2 bases from J, the gap between germline ends came to 12 bases. The CDR3 runs to 15 residues. The CDR3 DNA reads as TGTGCCAGCAGTTTAAGCCGGACTTTAAACACTGAAGCTTTCTTT. Translating it yields CASSLSRTLNTEAFF.

This clonotype showed up just a few times. The chain recombines TRBV11-2 with TRBJ2-2; weak D call: TRBD2 (6 bases). The CDR3 length is 15 residues. Germline loops: CDR1 SGHAT, CDR2 FQNNGV. V was cut by 1 base and J by 6 bases, with 12 bases left in between. The CDR3 nucleotides are TGTGCCAGCAGCTTAGTGGGCGGGGAAGCCGGGGAGCTGTTTTTT. This translates into CASSLVGGEAGELFF.

This clonotype has ten or more counts. CDR3 nucleotide sequence: TGCAGCGTCCCGGGACAGGGCAAAAACACTGAAGCTTTCTTT. Translated: CSVPGQGKNTEAFF. This chain uses TRBV29-1 with TRBJ1-1; 9 bases agree with TRBD1. This CDR3 region has 14 residues. The V segment lost 6 bases and the J segment 2 bases; nucleotides outside the gene matches: 7. The germline V gene has CDR1 SQVTM and CDR2 ANQGSEA.

This clonotype was picked up many times. The chain couples TRBV7-2 to TRBJ2-6; D might be TRBD1 (6 bases). The germline V gene encodes CDR1 SGHTA and CDR2 FQGNSA. This CDR3 spans 20 amino acids. Trimming cost V 0 bases and J 0 bases, with 18 bases left between them. The CDR3 DNA sequence: TGTGCCAGCAGCTTAGCAGGGTCACAGGGACATCGCTCTGGGGCCAACGTCCTGACTTTC. Translating gives CASSLAGSQGHRSGANVLTF.

This clonotype came up many times. J is TRBJ1-3 and V is TRBV2; TRBD1 might be the D (6 bases). Germline assignment: CDR1 SNHLY and CDR2 FYNNEI. The CDR3 is made up of 15 amino acids. V shed 7 bases and J shed 7 bases, with 20 bases lying between them. The CDR3 region has the DNA TGTGCCAGCACCCAGGGGAGAGGGTCAGGGAACACCATATATTTT. This sequence encodes CASTQGRGSGNTIYF.

Only a few counts were recorded for this clonotype. This CDR3 is CSGITNTGELFF. In nucleotides, the CDR3 is TGCAGCGGCATCACGAACACCGGGGAGCTGTTTTTT. The chain combines TRBV29-1 with TRBJ2-2; no definite D call. CDR1 is SQVTM, CDR2 ANQGSEA, per germline. V was shortened by 7 bases and J by 0 bases, with 6 bases between the two germline ends. The CDR3 has 12 amino acids.

The chain couples TRBV27 to TRBJ2-5, with 8 bases identical to TRBD1. This CDR3 contains 15 residues. Per germline, CDR1 MNHEY and CDR2 SMNVEV (reference sequence). J gave up 7 bases and V 2 bases, and 9 bases lay outside the gene matches. The CDR3 region is CASSLLSNRGVTQYF. CDR3 nucleotides: TGTGCCAGCAGTTTACTATCGAACAGGGGGGTGACCCAGTACTTC.

Only one count was recorded for this clonotype. This chain connects TRBV3-1 to TRBJ1-2; D call uncertain. The CDR3 spans 15 residues. Germline lookup yields CDR1 LGHDT and CDR2 YNNKEL (reference sequence). Trimming pared 0 bases from V and 8 bases from J, leaving 16 bases between. The CDR3 sequence: CASSQDSASSDGYTF. The CDR3 coding sequence is TGTGCCAGCAGCCAAGATTCGGCCAGCTCCGACGGCTACACCTTC.

The rearrangement joins TRBV2 to TRBJ2-7; the match to TRBD2 covers 9 bases. The V segment lost 1 base and the J segment 1 base; nucleotides outside the gene matches: 5. CDR1 is SNHLY and CDR2 is FYNNEI in the germline V gene. This CDR3 has 16 residues. This CDR3 is CASSEGSGSGSYEQYF. The CDR3 nucleotides are TGTGCCAGCAGTGAAGGTAGCGGGAGTGGATCCTACGAGCAGTACTTC.

The rearrangement joins TRBV12-3 or TRBV12-4 to TRBJ1-2, with TRBD1 identical over 7 bases. The length of the CDR3 is 14 residues. Trimming removed 3 bases from V and 7 bases from J; junction bases left unmatched: 8. The DNA of the CDR3 is TGTGCCAGCAGTTTTACAGGGGCACAGTCTGGCTACACCTTC. Protein product: CASSFTGAQSGYTF.

This clonotype was found many times. The chain carries TRBV4-1 and TRBJ2-7; a possible D gene is TRBD1 (6 bases). The CDR3 consists of 14 residues. Between the trimmed V and J ends, which lost 6 bases and 0 bases, there was a span of 12 bases. Germline V gene data show CDR1 as MGHRA and CDR2 as YSYEKL. The CDR3 bases are TGCGCCAGCAGTCGGGACACCGTCTCCTACGAGCAGTACTTC. It is translated as CASSRDTVSYEQYF.

At least ten counts were recorded for this clonotype. The chain couples TRBV20-1 to TRBJ2-6; D is unclear. This CDR3 contains 13 residues. Germline CDR1 and CDR2: DFQATT and SNEGSKA (reference sequence). Between the trimmed V and J ends, which lost 3 bases and 4 bases, there was a span of 7 bases. The CDR3 nucleotides read TGCAGTGCTAGGGCTGCCGGGGCCAACGTCCTGACTTTC. It specifies CSARAAGANVLTF.

This clonotype appeared many times. The chain employs TRBV28 and TRBJ1-2; D is unclear. This CDR3 region has 12 residues. Germline V gene data show CDR1 as MDHEN and CDR2 as SYDVKM. Deletions cut 5 bases from V and 4 bases from J, with 8 bases between. The CDR3 sequence: CASSNNGYGYTF. CDR3 nucleotides: TGTGCCAGCAGTAATAACGGCTATGGCTACACCTTC.

This clonotype was found many times. The genes are TRBV29-1 and TRBJ2-2, with TRBD2 matching 10 bases. CDR3 length equals 17 residues. CDR1 and CDR2 from the germline V gene are SQVTM and ANQGSEA. Unmatched junction bases numbered 6, after V lost 2 bases and J lost 0 bases. The CDR3 region is CSVETLAGETNTGELFF. CDR3 nucleotides: TGCAGCGTTGAAACCCTAGCGGGAGAAACGAACACCGGGGAGCTGTTTTTT.